The rows below give T cell receptor beta chains drawn from one sample of a study of blood T cells in healthy people across ages. TCRdb recomputed calls from the 5' RACE reads with MiXCR, one row per CDR3 protein. This sample carries 910,000 or so distinct CDR3 sequences, roughly half of them seen once, and the ten largest clones take 20% to 25%. The sample was blood. Source of these receptors: a woman aged 55-70 years in good health. The CDR3 runs from the conserved cysteine through the conserved F or W. A D gene is named only where the DNA matches it firmly. Only part of the rows carry a size: once, few, many, or a class if the clone is expanded.

d_call	v_call	j_call	clone_size	cdr3_nt	cdr3_aa
NA	TRBV7-2	TRBJ2-3	NA	TGTGCCAGCAGCTTTGTGCCGTCGGGGCGGGATGGGCTCACAGATACGCAGTATTTT	CASSFVPSGRDGLTDTQYF
NA	TRBV6-5	TRBJ1-2	few	TGTGCCAGCAGCTCCCCCGGATCAAGCTACACCTTC	CASSSPGSSYTF
NA	TRBV11-2	TRBJ2-7	NA	TGTGCCAGCAGCTTATTAGGGGGGCAGGGGGGGTACGAGCAGTACTTC	CASSLLGGQGGYEQYF
TRBD2	TRBV24-1	TRBJ2-1	NA	TGTGCCACCAGTGATCCGGGGGGGCGCAGGGATGAGCAGTTCTTC	CATSDPGGRRDEQFF
NA	TRBV28	TRBJ1-6	NA	TGTGCCAGCTCCGGTCTGAAAACCCTCCACTTT	CASSGLKTLHF
TRBD2	TRBV27	TRBJ2-3	few	TGTGCCAGGGGACCGGGACTAGCGGGAGCAGATACGCAGTATTTT	CARGPGLAGADTQYF
NA	TRBV7-2	TRBJ2-3	NA	TGTGCCAGCAGTTCAATTCGGGGATTACAGTATTTT	CASSSIRGLQYF
TRBD2	TRBV4-2	TRBJ2-7	NA	TGTGCCAGCAACCTTAGGACTAGCGGGATCAACGAGCAGTACTTC	CASNLRTSGINEQYF
NA	TRBV20-1	TRBJ1-6	few	TGCAGTGCTAGAGATAGTAGGAGCGTGGGCGTTTCACCCCTCCACTTT	CSARDSRSVGVSPLHF
NA	TRBV3-1	TRBJ1-6	NA	TGTGCCAGCAGCCAACCAACCGGTAATTCACCCCTCCACTTT	CASSQPTGNSPLHF
NA	TRBV12-3/TRBV12-4	TRBJ1-5	many	TGTGCCAGCAGTTGGGCGGGATATCAGCCCCAGCATTTT	CASSWAGYQPQHF
NA	TRBV7-2	TRBJ2-3	NA	TGTGCCAGCAGCGACACCCTCACAGATACGCAGTATTTT	CASSDTLTDTQYF
NA	TRBV4-1	TRBJ2-5	NA	TGCGCCAGCAGCCAGGCCGAGACAGGAGAGACCCAGTACTTC	CASSQAETGETQYF
NA	TRBV7-6	TRBJ1-2	NA	TGTGCCAGCAGCTTACGGGGGCGGCGACTCTATGGCTACACCTTC	CASSLRGRRLYGYTF